This T cell receptor beta chain was identified in a study of blood T cell repertoires in COVID-19. Study details: The study drew acute and convalescent COVID-19 samples from the United States, Italy and Spain.

CDR1 is SGHRS and CDR2 is YFSETQ in the germline V gene. The V end was cut by 3 bases, the J end by 4 bases, with 13 bases between. CDR3 length equals 14 residues. Cohort 3 donors were reported recovered after two negative PCRs, clearance, or symptom resolution. The table came from immunoSEQ multiplex PCR; TCRdb's copy has only in-frame clones and leaves some out. The sample holds 490,000 or so clones; 88% are singletons and the top ten take less than 2%. Sequencing was done on a sample of PBMCs or T cells enriched from blood (not recorded which). The chain carries TRBV5-1 and TRBJ1-1, with D uncertain. This TCR came from a woman in her thirties or forties who had recovered from COVID-19. In DNA, the CDR3 is TGCGCCAGCAGCTGGAGGAGGGAGGGCACTGAAGCTTTCTTT. Amino acids: CASSWRREGTEAFF.